The T cell receptor beta chain under discussion was sequenced for a study of metastatic and nonmetastatic thyroid tumors. The overall study: Patients with malignant and benign thyroid disease provided blood and tumor or nodule tissue, whose repertoires were compared.

Source study methods: For papillary thyroid cancer, a distant-metastasis classifier was constructed from CDR3 differences observed across clinicopathological groups. With MiXCR, TCRdb called clones anew from the PCR reads. Here the V and J calls rest on TCRdb's processing, not on the authors' analysis. The sample shows 45,000 to 55,000 clones, under 25% of them seen only once. Patients underwent thyroid surgery, and none had received any treatment before it. Germline CDR1 is SGHRS and CDR2 is YFSETQ. V gave up 0 bases and J gave up 5 bases; unmatched junction bases: 8. There are 16 residues in the CDR3. Of note for this clone: The antigen remains unidentified.

Notes on the study in general: Across blood and tumor, TCR beta diversity in malignant thyroid tumors was reportedly significantly higher than in benign nodules.

The specimen was blood. This sequence was found in a male donor with papillary thyroid cancer or a benign thyroid nodule (not recorded which). Some clones in this sample may be carry-over from other donors' samples. This chain joins TRBV5-1 and TRBJ1-2; TRBD1 matches at 9 bases. In nucleotides, the CDR3 is TGCGCCAGCAGCTTGGCCCCGGGACAGGGACCTTATGGCTACACCTTC. This gives the protein CASSLAPGQGPYGYTF. Using reference TRBV5-1 and TRBJ1-2 for the parts outside the CDR3, the full variable domain is KAGVTQTPRYLIKTRGQQVTLSCSPISGHRSVSWYQQTPGQGLQFLFEYFSETQRNKGNFPGRFSGRQFSNSRSEMNVSTLELGDSALYLCASSLAPGQGPYGYTFGSGTRLTVV.